Described below is a single T cell receptor beta chain sequence and its context. The data belong to a study of blood T cell repertoires in COVID-19. Study background: Acute-phase and convalescent COVID-19 samples originated in the United States, Italy and Spain. In each case, the material was cDNA or gDNA derived from T cells, B-cell-depleted T cells, or PBMCs.

The authors' processing: Researchers report that nucleated cell counts were estimated from reference gene primer amplification. The data were produced by immunoSEQ multiplex PCR, yet TCRdb's version contains in-frame clones alone and is incomplete. The V and J calls and the clone size are those of that table, but D and trimming were determined from the DNA. The sample includes 140,000 to 150,000 clones, 75% to 90% seen only once; the top ten take 1.5% to 2%. This CDR3 has 14 amino acids. V was trimmed by 3 bases and J by 6 bases, leaving 15 bases between them. Germline V CDR1 and CDR2: SEHNR, FQNEAQ (reference sequence).

Sequenced sample: peripheral blood. This clonotype was obtained from a woman aged 50 to 60 with acute or convalescent COVID-19. The chain recombines TRBV7-9 with TRBJ2-7; perhaps TRBD2 as D (5 bases). CDR3 loop: CASSFSSAEGEQYF. The CDR3 region has the DNA TGTGCCAGCAGCTTTTCCTCGGCCGAGGGCGAGCAGTACTTC.